This T cell receptor beta chain appears in the sequencing data of a study of blood T cells in healthy people across ages. Then a second PCR, running roughly 6 to 11 cycles, was carried out with a sample-barcoded 5' primer and a J-beta primer mix. Each CDR3 protein gets one entry after TCRdb re-called the 5' RACE reads with MiXCR. The sample contains fewer than 2 million distinct CDR3 sequences, roughly two fifths of which appear only once. A few counts support this clonotype. Its antigen is currently unknown. Whole-study findings and limits: The long-lived group displayed more naive CD4+ cells, plus higher diversity, than the aged donors did. Percentage of naive T cells showed a strong correlation with TCR beta diversity. Per-million-T-cell TCR beta diversity fell roughly linearly with age.

For every donor, a draw yielded ten milliliters of peripheral blood. The sequence derives from a human donor in good health. The source material was blood.

CDR3 residues: CASSSKGEGDGYTF. Written as DNA, the CDR3 is TGCGCCAGCAGCTCGAAGGGGGAGGGCGATGGCTACACCTTC. J is TRBJ1-2 and V is TRBV5-1; D is perhaps TRBD1 (6 bases). Trimming took 3 bases from V and 6 from J, leaving 15 bases between them. Germline V lookup: CDR1 SGHRS, CDR2 YFSETQ. The CDR3 has 14 residues.